This T cell receptor (beta chain) came from a study of monozygotic twins with inflammatory bowel disease. Study-level findings and limits: On the inverse Simpson index, IBD patients scored lower for TCRbeta diversity than healthy co-twins.

As for this clonotype: The antigen remains undetermined.

The CDR3 sequence is 15 residues long. Germline CDR1 and CDR2: LNHDA and SQIVND (reference sequence). TCRdb derives one entry per CDR3 protein from the 5' RACE reads, leaving out DNA. In all, the sample yields around 140,000 distinct CDR3 sequences. The clonotype was recovered from a human donor with ulcerative colitis or Crohn's disease, or a healthy co-twin of an affected twin (not recorded which). Sequences were obtained from blood. The chain combines TRBV19 with TRBJ1-4; as DNA is missing, the TRBD1 call by TCRdb cannot be tested. The CDR3 loop reads CASSTGIATNEKLFF.